This is a list of T cell receptor beta chains from one sample in a study of cytomegalovirus exposure and HLA in healthy donors. Data came from immunoSEQ multiplex PCR; TCRdb stores just in-frame clones and leaves some out. The sample has over 120,000 clones, 75% to 85% seen once. The specimen was PBMCs. These receptors came from a woman aged 18-29 years in good health and CMV-seropositive. Each CDR3 is given with its conserved first and last residue. Each record gives: V gene, clone size, J gene, D gene, CDR3 protein, CDR3 DNA. The D gene is left open where the match is weak. The size entry is marked missing in some rows and otherwise reads once, few, many or a size class.

v_call: TRBV9; clone_size: -; j_call: TRBJ2-1; d_call: TRBD2; cdr3_aa: CASSPRLAGGPEQFF; cdr3_nt: TGTGCCAGCAGCCCCAGACTAGCGGGGGGACCTGAGCAGTTCTTC
v_call: TRBV30; clone_size: -; j_call: TRBJ2-5; d_call: TRBD2; cdr3_aa: CAWSRPGGRRRETQYF; cdr3_nt: TGTGCCTGGAGTCGGCCGGGGGGGCGGCGTCGGGAGACCCAGTACTTC
v_call: TRBV29-1; clone_size: few; j_call: TRBJ1-1; d_call: TRBD1; cdr3_aa: CSGKDRGLTEAFF; cdr3_nt: TGCAGCGGCAAGGACAGGGGGCTCACTGAAGCTTTCTTT
v_call: TRBV2; clone_size: -; j_call: TRBJ1-1; d_call: TRBD1; cdr3_aa: CASSGGTDFEAFF; cdr3_nt: TGTGCCAGCAGTGGGGGGACAGACTTTGAAGCTTTCTTT
v_call: TRBV2; clone_size: -; j_call: TRBJ2-3; d_call: TRBD2; cdr3_aa: CASRFSGRLALPDTQYF; cdr3_nt: TGTGCCAGCAGGTTTTCCGGGCGACTAGCTCTACCAGATACGCAGTATTTT
v_call: TRBV18; clone_size: -; j_call: TRBJ2-1; d_call: -; cdr3_aa: CASSPFSEGYNEQFF; cdr3_nt: TGTGCCAGCTCACCCTTTTCCGAGGGCTACAATGAGCAGTTCTTC
v_call: TRBV7-2; clone_size: -; j_call: TRBJ2-5; d_call: -; cdr3_aa: CASSPKETQYF; cdr3_nt: TGTGCCAGCAGCCCAAAAGAGACCCAGTACTTC
v_call: TRBV10-1; clone_size: -; j_call: TRBJ2-2; d_call: -; cdr3_aa: CASSVVSANTGELFF; cdr3_nt: TGCGCCAGCAGTGTGGTCAGTGCGAACACCGGGGAGCTGTTTTTT
v_call: TRBV10-3; clone_size: -; j_call: TRBJ2-3; d_call: -; cdr3_aa: CAISESTSGTDTQYF; cdr3_nt: TGTGCCATCAGTGAGTCGACGAGCGGCACAGATACGCAGTATTTT
v_call: TRBV2; clone_size: -; j_call: TRBJ1-5; d_call: -; cdr3_aa: CASSDESLSQPQHF; cdr3_nt: TGTGCCAGCAGTGACGAGTCTCTATCTCAGCCCCAGCATTTT
v_call: TRBV7-9; clone_size: -; j_call: TRBJ2-1; d_call: TRBD2; cdr3_aa: CASRAGGEQFF; cdr3_nt: TGTGCCAGCAGGGCGGGGGGGGAGCAGTTCTTC